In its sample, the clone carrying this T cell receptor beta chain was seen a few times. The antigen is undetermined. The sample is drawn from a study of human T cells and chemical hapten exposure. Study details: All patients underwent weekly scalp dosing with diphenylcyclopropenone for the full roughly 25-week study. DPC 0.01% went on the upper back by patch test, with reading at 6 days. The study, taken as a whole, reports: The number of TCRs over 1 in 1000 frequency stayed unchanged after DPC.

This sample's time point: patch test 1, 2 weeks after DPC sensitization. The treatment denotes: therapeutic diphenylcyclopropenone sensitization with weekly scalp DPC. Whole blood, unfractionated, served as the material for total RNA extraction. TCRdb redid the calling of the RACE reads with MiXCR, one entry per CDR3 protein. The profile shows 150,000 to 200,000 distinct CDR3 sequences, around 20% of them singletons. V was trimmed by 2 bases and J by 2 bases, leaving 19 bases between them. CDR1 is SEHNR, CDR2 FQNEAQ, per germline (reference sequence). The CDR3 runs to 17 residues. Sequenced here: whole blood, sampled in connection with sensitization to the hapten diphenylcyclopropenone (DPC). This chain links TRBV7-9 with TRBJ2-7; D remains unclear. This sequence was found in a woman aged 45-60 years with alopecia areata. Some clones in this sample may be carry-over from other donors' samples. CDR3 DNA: TGTGCCAGCAGCTTACTACCTGGGCCGAAAGAAACCTACGAGCAGTACTTC. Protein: CASSLLPGPKETYEQYF. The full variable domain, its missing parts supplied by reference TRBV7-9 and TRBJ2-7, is DTGVSQNPRHKITKRGQNVTFRCDPISEHNRLYWYRQTLGQGPEFLTYFQNEAQLEKSRLLSDRFSAERPKGSFSTLEIQRTEQGDSAMYLCASSLLPGPKETYEQYFGPGTRLTVT.